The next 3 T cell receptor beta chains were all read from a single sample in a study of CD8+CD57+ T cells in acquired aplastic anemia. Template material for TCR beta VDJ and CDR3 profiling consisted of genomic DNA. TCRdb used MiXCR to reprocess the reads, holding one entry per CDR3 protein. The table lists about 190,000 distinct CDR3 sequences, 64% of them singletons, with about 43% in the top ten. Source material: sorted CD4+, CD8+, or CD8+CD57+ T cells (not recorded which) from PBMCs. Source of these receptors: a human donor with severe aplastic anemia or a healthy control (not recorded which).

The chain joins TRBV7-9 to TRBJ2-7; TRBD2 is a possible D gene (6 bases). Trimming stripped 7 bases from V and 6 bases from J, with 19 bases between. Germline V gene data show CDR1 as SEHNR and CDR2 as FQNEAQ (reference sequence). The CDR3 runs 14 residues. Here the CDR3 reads CASNPNGRYGEQYF. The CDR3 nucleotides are TGTGCCAGCAATCCTAACGGGAGATATGGCGAGCAGTACTTC.

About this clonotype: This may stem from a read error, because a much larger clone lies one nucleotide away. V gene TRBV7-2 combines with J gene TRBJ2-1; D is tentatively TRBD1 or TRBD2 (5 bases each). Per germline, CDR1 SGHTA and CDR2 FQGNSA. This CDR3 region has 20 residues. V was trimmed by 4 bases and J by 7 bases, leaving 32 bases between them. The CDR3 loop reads CASSSDPAATDSTKGNEQFF. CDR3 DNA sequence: TGTGCCAGCAGCTCAGACCCCGCTGCGACGGACTCGACGAAGGGGAATGAGCAGTTCTTC.

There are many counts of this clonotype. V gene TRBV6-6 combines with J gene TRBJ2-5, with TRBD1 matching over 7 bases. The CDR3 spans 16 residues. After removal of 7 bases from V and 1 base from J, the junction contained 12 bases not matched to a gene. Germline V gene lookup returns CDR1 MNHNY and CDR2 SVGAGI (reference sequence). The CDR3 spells CASIPEQDRPQETQYF. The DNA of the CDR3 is TGTGCCAGCATTCCTGAGCAGGACAGGCCCCAAGAGACCCAGTACTTC.